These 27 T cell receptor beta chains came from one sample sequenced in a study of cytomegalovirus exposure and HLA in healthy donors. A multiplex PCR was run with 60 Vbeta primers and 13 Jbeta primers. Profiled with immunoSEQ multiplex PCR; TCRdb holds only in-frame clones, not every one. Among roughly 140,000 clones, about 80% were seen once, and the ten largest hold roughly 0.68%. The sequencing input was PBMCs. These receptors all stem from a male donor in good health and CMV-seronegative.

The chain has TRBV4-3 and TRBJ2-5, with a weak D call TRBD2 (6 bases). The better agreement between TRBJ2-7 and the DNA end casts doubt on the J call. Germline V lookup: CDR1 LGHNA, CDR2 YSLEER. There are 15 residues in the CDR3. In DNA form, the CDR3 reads TGCGCCAGCAGCCAAGATGATAGCGGTGTCTACGAGCAGTACTTC. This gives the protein CASSQDDSGVYEQYF.

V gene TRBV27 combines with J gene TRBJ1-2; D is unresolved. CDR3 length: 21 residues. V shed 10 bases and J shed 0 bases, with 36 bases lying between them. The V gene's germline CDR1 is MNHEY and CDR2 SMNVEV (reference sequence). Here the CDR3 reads CATFSEASGKVSLIANYGYTF. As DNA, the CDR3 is TGTGCCACCTTCTCCGAAGCGAGCGGAAAAGTAAGTTTGATAGCTAACTATGGCTACACCTTC.

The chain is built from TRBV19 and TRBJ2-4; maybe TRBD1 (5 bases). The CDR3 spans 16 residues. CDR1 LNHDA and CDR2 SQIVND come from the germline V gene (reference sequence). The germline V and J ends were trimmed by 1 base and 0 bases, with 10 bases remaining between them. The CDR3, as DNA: TGTGCCAGTAGTATAGTCCAGGGTGGAGCCAAAAACATTCAGTACTTC. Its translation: CASSIVQGGAKNIQYF.

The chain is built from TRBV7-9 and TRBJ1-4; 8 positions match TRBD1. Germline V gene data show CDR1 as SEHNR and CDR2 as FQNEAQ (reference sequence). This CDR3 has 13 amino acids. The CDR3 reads CSGTGGTNEKLFF. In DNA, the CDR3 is TGTTCCGGTACAGGGGGAACTAATGAAAAACTGTTTTTT.

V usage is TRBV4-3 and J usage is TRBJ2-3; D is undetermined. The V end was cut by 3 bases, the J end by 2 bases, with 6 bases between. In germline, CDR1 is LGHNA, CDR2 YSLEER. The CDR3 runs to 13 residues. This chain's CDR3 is CASSHAVTDTQYF. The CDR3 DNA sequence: TGCGCCAGCAGCCACGCAGTCACAGATACGCAGTATTTT.

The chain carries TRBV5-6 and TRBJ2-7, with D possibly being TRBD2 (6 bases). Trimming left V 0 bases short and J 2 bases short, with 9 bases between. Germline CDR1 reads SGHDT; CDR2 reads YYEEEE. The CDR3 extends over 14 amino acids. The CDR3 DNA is TGTGCCAGCAGCTTGGTGGCGGGGACCTACGAGCAGTACTTC. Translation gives CASSLVAGTYEQYF.

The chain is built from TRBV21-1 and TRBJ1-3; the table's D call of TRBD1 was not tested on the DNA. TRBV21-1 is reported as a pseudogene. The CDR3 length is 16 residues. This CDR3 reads CASSCHRFLRLYTIYF. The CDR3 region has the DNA TGTGCCAGCAGCTGCCACAGGTTCTTGAGGTTATACACCATATATTTT.

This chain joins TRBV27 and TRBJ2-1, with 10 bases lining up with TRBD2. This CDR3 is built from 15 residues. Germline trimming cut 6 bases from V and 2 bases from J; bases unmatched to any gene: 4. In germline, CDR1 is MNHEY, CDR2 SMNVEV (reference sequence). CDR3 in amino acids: CASSLAGGTYNEQFF. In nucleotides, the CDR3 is TGTGCCAGCAGCTTAGCGGGAGGTACCTACAATGAGCAGTTCTTC.

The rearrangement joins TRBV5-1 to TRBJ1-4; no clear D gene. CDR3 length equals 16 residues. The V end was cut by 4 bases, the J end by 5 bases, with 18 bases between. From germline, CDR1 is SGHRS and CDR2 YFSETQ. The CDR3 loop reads CASSPQGQGGNEKLFF. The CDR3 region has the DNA TGCGCCAGCAGCCCGCAAGGGCAAGGAGGGAATGAAAAACTGTTTTTT.

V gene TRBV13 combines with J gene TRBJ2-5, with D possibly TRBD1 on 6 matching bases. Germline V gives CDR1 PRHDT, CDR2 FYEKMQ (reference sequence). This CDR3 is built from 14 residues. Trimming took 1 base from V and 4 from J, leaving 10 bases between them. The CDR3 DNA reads TGTGCCAGCAGCTTAGTAGGGGGATCAGAGACCCAGTACTTC. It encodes CASSLVGGSETQYF.

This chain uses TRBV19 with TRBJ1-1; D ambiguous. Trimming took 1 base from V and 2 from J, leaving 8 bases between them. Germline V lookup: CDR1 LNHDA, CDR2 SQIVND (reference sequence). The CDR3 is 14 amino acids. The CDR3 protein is CASSIALGNTEAFF. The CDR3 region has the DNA TGTGCCAGTAGTATAGCTTTGGGCAACACTGAAGCTTTCTTT.

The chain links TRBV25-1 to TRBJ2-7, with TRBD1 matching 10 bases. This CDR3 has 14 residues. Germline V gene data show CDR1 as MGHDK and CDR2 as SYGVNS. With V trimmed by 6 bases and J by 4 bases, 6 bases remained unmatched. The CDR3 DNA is TGTGCCAGCAGGGCGGGACAGGGGTTTTACGAGCAGTACTTC. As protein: CASRAGQGFYEQYF.

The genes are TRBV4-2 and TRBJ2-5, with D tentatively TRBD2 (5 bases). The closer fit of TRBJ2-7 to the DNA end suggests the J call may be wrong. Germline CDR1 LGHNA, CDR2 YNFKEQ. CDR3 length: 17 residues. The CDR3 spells CASSQDLLQSRGYEQYF. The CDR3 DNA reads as TGTGCCAGCAGCCAAGATCTCCTTCAGAGCAGAGGGTACGAGCAGTACTTC.

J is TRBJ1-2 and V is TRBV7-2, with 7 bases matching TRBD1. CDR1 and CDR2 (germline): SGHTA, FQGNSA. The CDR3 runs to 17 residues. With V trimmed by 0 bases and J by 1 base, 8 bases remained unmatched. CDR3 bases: TGTGCCAGCAGCTTAGCTACCCCGGGACAGCGTAACTATGGCTACACCTTC. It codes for CASSLATPGQRNYGYTF.

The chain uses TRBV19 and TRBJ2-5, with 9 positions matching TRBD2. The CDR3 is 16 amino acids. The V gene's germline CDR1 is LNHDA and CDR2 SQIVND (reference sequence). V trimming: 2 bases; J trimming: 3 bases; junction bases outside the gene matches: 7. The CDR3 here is CASSIFWASGEETQYF. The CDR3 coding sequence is TGTGCCAGTAGTATATTTTGGGCTAGCGGGGAAGAGACCCAGTACTTC.

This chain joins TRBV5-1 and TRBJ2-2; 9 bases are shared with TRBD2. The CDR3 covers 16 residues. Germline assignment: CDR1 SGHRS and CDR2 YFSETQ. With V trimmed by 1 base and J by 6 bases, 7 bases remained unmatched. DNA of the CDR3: TGCGCCAGCAGCTTGTTTAGCGGGAGCAACCCCGGGGAGCTGTTTTTT. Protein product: CASSLFSGSNPGELFF.

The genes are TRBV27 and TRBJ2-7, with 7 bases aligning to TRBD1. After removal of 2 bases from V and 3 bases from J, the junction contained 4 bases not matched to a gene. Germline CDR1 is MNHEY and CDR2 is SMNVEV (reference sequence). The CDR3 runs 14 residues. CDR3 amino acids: CASSLIAGGYEQYF. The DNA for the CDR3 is TGTGCCAGCAGTTTAATCGCAGGGGGCTACGAGCAGTACTTC.

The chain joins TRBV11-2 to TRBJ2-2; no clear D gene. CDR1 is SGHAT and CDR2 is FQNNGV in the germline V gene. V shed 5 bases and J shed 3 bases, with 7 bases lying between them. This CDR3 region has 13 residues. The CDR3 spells CASSPDYTGELFF. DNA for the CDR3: TGTGCCAGCAGCCCCGACTACACCGGGGAGCTGTTTTTT.

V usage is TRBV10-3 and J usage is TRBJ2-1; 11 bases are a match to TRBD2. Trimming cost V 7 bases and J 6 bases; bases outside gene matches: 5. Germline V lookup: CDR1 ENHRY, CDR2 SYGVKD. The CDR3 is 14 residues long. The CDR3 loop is CAINSGLAANEQFF. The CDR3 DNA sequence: TGTGCCATCAATTCGGGACTAGCGGCCAATGAGCAGTTCTTC.

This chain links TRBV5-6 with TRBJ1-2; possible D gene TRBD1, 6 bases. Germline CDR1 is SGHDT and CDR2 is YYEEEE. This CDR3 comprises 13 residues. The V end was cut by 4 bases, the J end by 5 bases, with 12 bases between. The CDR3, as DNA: TGTGCCAGCAGCGAGCTTACAGGGTATGGCTACACCTTC. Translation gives CASSELTGYGYTF.

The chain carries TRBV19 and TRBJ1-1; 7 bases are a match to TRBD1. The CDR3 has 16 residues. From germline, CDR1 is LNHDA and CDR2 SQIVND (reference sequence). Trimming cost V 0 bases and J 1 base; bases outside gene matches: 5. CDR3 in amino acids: CASSIEGTGANTEAFF. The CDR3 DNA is TGTGCCAGTAGTATAGAGGGTACAGGGGCGAACACTGAAGCTTTCTTT.

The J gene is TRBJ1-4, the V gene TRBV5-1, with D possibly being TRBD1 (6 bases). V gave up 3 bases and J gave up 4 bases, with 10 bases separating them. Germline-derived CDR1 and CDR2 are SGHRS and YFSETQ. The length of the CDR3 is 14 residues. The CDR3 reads CASSSGTSNEKLFF. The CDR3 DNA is TGCGCCAGCAGCTCTGGGACAAGTAATGAAAAACTGTTTTTT.

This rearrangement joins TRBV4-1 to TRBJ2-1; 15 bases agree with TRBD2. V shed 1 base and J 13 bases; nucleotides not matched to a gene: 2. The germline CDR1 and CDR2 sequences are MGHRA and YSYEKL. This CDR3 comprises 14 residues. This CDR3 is CASSQAGLAGGQFF. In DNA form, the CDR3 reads TGCGCCAGCAGCCAAGCGGGACTAGCGGGAGGACAGTTCTTC.

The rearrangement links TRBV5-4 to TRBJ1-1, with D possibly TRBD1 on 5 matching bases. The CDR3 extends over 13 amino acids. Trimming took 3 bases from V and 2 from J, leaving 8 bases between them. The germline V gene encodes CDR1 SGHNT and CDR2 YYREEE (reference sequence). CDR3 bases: TGTGCCAGCAGCTCAGGGTTCAACACTGAAGCTTTCTTT. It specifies CASSSGFNTEAFF.

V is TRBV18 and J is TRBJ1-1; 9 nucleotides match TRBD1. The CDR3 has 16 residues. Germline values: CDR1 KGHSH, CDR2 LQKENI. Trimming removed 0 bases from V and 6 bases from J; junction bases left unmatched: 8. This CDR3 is CASSPPGTGRFSEAFF. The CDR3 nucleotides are TGTGCCAGCTCACCACCTGGGACAGGGCGGTTCTCTGAAGCTTTCTTT.

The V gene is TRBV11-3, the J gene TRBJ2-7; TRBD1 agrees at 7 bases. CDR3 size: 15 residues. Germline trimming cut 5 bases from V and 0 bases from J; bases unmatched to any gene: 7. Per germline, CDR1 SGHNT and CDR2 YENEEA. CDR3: CASSAGQESSYEQYF. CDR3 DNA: TGTGCCAGCAGCGCCGGACAGGAAAGCTCCTACGAGCAGTACTTC.

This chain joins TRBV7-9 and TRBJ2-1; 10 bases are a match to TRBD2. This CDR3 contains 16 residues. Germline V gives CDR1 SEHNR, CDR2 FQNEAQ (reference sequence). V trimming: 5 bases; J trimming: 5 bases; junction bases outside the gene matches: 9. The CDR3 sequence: CASSRTPAGGDNEQFF. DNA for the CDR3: TGTGCCAGCAGCCGAACCCCAGCGGGGGGGGACAATGAGCAGTTCTTC.